A single sample gave rise to the 24 T cell receptor beta chains below, sequenced in a study of control samples from healthy donors and cancer patients. Sequenced by immunoSEQ multiplex PCR; TCRdb stores in-frame clones only, minus some. The table has about 81,000 clones, 90% to 95% seen once. Source material: blood. The source is a woman aged 18-29 years in good health.

V gene TRBV10-1 combines with J gene TRBJ1-4; D is possibly TRBD1 (6 bases). V was shortened by 11 bases and J by 5 bases, with 21 bases between the two germline ends. The CDR3 runs 15 residues. CDR1 and CDR2 from the germline V gene are WNHNN and SYGVQD (reference sequence). The CDR3 reads CAPTGGADLNEKLFF. In DNA, the CDR3 is TGCGCCCCTACTGGGGGCGCGGACTTGAATGAAAAACTGTTTTTT.

V and J are TRBV18 and TRBJ2-7, with D perhaps matching TRBD1 or TRBD2 (5 bases each). V gave up 3 bases and J gave up 3 bases, with 15 bases separating them. The length of the CDR3 is 15 residues. Germline assignment: CDR1 KGHSH and CDR2 LQKENI. In nucleotides, the CDR3 is TGTGCCAGCTCACCCCCGCCCGGGGCCATCTACGAGCAGTACTTC. It translates to CASSPPPGAIYEQYF. Supplemented by reference TRBV18 and TRBJ2-7, the full variable domain reads NAGVMQNPRHLVRRRGQEARLRCSPMKGHSHVYWYRQLPEEGLKFMVYLQKENIIDESGMPKERFSAEFPKEGPSILRIQQVVRGDSAAYFCASSPPPGAIYEQYFGPGTRLTVT.

This sequence joins TRBV28 and TRBJ1-4; TRBD1 matches 7 bases. The trim removed 5 bases at V and 8 bases at J, leaving 17 bases unmatched. Germline CDR1 reads MDHEN; CDR2 reads SYDVKM. This CDR3 contains 17 residues. The CDR3 reads CASSARLGQVEGEKLFF. The CDR3 DNA reads as TGTGCCAGCAGTGCCCGCCTCGGACAGGTAGAGGGGGAAAAACTGTTTTTT. Looking up the rest from reference TRBV28 and TRBJ1-4 gives the full variable domain: DVKVTQSSRYLVKRTGEKVFLECVQDMDHENMFWYRQDPGLGLRLIYFSYDVKMKEKGDIPEGYSVSREKKERFSLILESASTNQTSMYLCASSARLGQVEGEKLFFGSGTQLSVL.

V gene TRBV6-5 combines with J gene TRBJ2-1; no definite D call. V lost 6 bases and J lost 4, with 16 bases in between. Per the germline V gene, CDR1 is MNHEY and CDR2 is SVGAGI. This CDR3 spans 15 amino acids. The CDR3 protein is CASSRLVSEYNEQFF. The CDR3 nucleotides read TGTGCCAGCAGCCGGCTAGTATCGGAGTACAATGAGCAGTTCTTC.

The chain recombines TRBV28 with TRBJ2-7; D gene ambiguous. Germline V gene data show CDR1 as MDHEN and CDR2 as SYDVKM. The CDR3 covers 14 residues. With 6 bases removed from V and 1 base from J, the gap between germline ends came to 13 bases. The CDR3 nucleotides are TGTGCCAGCAGATCCAACAGTGTATCCTACGAGCAGTACTTC. It specifies CASRSNSVSYEQYF.

The J gene is TRBJ1-5, the V gene TRBV27; D remains unclear. Germline V gene sequence: CDR1 MNHEY, CDR2 SMNVEV (reference sequence). The CDR3 is made up of 16 amino acids. The V gene lost 4 bases and the J gene lost 11 bases, with 24 bases spanning the gap. This chain's CDR3 is CASSSWTTPSSGAQHF. The CDR3 bases are TGTGCCAGCAGTTCCTGGACTACACCCTCCTCGGGCGCCCAGCATTTT.

This clone has more than one count but fewer than ten. V usage is TRBV6-5 and J usage is TRBJ2-1; 9 bases are a match to TRBD2. The length of the CDR3 is 16 residues. Germline V gives CDR1 MNHEY, CDR2 SVGAGI. Germline trimming cut 0 bases from V and 0 bases from J; bases unmatched to any gene: 0. The CDR3 here is CASSYSSGSSYNEQFF. The CDR3 DNA sequence: TGTGCCAGCAGTTACTCTAGCGGGAGCTCCTACAATGAGCAGTTCTTC.

This CDR3 is CASSPRRQDKTEAFF. The CDR3, as DNA: TGTGCCAGCAGTCCCCGCAGACAGGATAAAACTGAAGCTTTCTTT. The genes are TRBV27 and TRBJ1-1, with D possibly TRBD1 on 6 matching bases. The V gene lost 5 bases and the J gene lost 5 bases, with 18 bases spanning the gap. The CDR3 sequence is 15 residues long. The germline V gene encodes CDR1 MNHEY and CDR2 SMNVEV (reference sequence).

The table lists this clone with a count of one. The J gene is TRBJ1-1, the V gene TRBV5-1; unclear D gene. Germline V gene sequence: CDR1 SGHRS, CDR2 YFSETQ. Trimming stripped 5 bases from V and 3 bases from J, with 14 bases between. The CDR3 has 14 residues. The chain's CDR3 is CASRYRGEDTEAFF. CDR3 DNA: TGCGCCAGCAGATACAGAGGCGAGGACACTGAAGCTTTCTTT.

The chain couples TRBV28 to TRBJ2-6; D could derive from TRBD1 or TRBD2 (6 bases each). This CDR3 contains 16 residues. V lost 6 bases to trimming and J lost 0 bases, with 12 bases between them. The germline V gene has CDR1 MDHEN and CDR2 SYDVKM. DNA for the CDR3: TGTGCCAGCAGGTGGGGGGCGGCCTCTGGGGCCAACGTCCTGACTTTC. Translating gives CASRWGAASGANVLTF.

This chain connects TRBV24-1 to TRBJ2-3; 9 bases line up with TRBD1. The CDR3 spans 17 residues. CDR1 is KGHDR and CDR2 is SFDVKD in the germline V gene. V lost 5 bases to trimming and J lost 3 bases; unmatched junction nucleotides: 11. DNA of the CDR3: TGTGCCACCAGTGGAATAGTGGTCGGACAGGGGACAGATACGCAGTATTTT. Translating gives CATSGIVVGQGTDTQYF.

The chain is built from TRBV5-5 and TRBJ2-6; D may be TRBD1 (5 bases). The germline CDR1 and CDR2 sequences are SGHKS and YYEKEE (reference sequence). Trimming pared 5 bases from V and 4 bases from J, leaving 13 bases between. CDR3 size: 15 residues. The CDR3 coding sequence is TGTGCCAGCAGAGTAGGGGCGAGGGGGGCCAACGTCCTGACTTTC. Its protein is CASRVGARGANVLTF. Full variable domain (remainder filled in from reference TRBV5-5 and TRBJ2-6): DAGVTQSPTHLIKTRGQQVTLRCSPISGHKSVSWYQQVLGQGPQFIFQYYEKEERGRGNFPDRFSARQFPNYSSELNVNALLLGDSALYLCASRVGARGANVLTFGAGSRLTVL.

The CDR3 DNA is TGCAGCGTTGAGGACACCCGGCGGGGCACCGGGGAGCTGTTTTTT. This codes for CSVEDTRRGTGELFF. V usage is TRBV29-1 and J usage is TRBJ2-2; D possibly corresponds to TRBD2 (6 bases). The V end was cut by 3 bases, the J end by 4 bases, with 15 bases between. CDR3 length: 15 amino acids. Germline V lookup: CDR1 SQVTM, CDR2 ANQGSEA.

The chain links TRBV27 to TRBJ2-7; D is possibly TRBD1 (6 bases). The germline V and J ends were trimmed by 3 bases and 3 bases, with 18 bases remaining between them. Germline values: CDR1 MNHEY, CDR2 SMNVEV (reference sequence). There are 16 residues in the CDR3. The CDR3 is CASSLRGNRELYEQYF. The DNA for the CDR3 is TGTGCCAGCAGTTTGAGGGGGAACAGGGAACTCTACGAGCAGTACTTC.

This chain connects TRBV18 to TRBJ1-4; perhaps TRBD1 as D (6 bases). Germline values: CDR1 KGHSH, CDR2 LQKENI. The CDR3 is made up of 17 amino acids. V shed 3 bases and J shed 7 bases, with 21 bases lying between them. The CDR3 loop reads CASSPNPGARGGEKLFF. The CDR3 DNA reads TGTGCCAGCTCACCTAACCCCGGTGCCAGGGGAGGTGAAAAACTGTTTTTT.

The chain couples TRBV28 to TRBJ2-6, with 7 bases aligning to TRBD1. The CDR3 consists of 19 residues. V was pared by 7 bases and J by 0 bases, with 15 bases of the junction left unmatched. The germline V gene has CDR1 MDHEN and CDR2 SYDVKM. The CDR3 nucleotides are TGTGCCAGCATCCCCAACCCGGGACAGAAGTACTCTGGGGCCAACGTCCTGACTTTC. Protein sequence: CASIPNPGQKYSGANVLTF.

The chain joins TRBV24-1 to TRBJ2-2; the D is unclear. The CDR3 runs to 13 residues. Germline V CDR1 and CDR2: KGHDR, SFDVKD. V was trimmed by 1 base and J by 2 bases, leaving 1 base between them. The CDR3 coding sequence is TGTGCCACCAGTGATTTTAACACCGGGGAGCTGTTTTTT. This gives the protein CATSDFNTGELFF.

CDR3 protein: CASSPTRNTEAFF. DNA for the CDR3: TGTGCCAGCAGCCCTACAAGGAACACTGAAGCTTTCTTT. The rearrangement links TRBV14 to TRBJ1-1; D remains ambiguous. Trimming took 4 bases from V and 1 from J, leaving 7 bases between them. The CDR3 runs to 13 residues. Germline V gene lookup returns CDR1 SGHDN and CDR2 FVKESK. Complete variable domain (other parts from reference TRBV14 and TRBJ1-1): EAGVTQFPSHSVIEKGQTVTLRCDPISGHDNLYWYRRVMGKEIKFLLHFVKESKQDESGMPNNRFLAERTGGTYSTLKVQPAELEDSGVYFCASSPTRNTEAFFGQGTRLTVV.

The chain uses TRBV9 and TRBJ2-7; possible D gene TRBD2, 5 bases. Trimming stripped 3 bases from V and 0 bases from J, with 16 bases between. The CDR3 is made up of 16 amino acids. Germline V gives CDR1 SGDLS, CDR2 YYNGEE. CDR3 in amino acids: CASSARSDLSSYEQYF. The CDR3 coding sequence is TGTGCCAGCAGCGCCCGTAGCGATTTGAGCTCCTACGAGCAGTACTTC.

This chain connects TRBV7-2 to TRBJ2-1; D is uncertain. Germline V CDR1 and CDR2: SGHTA, FQGNSA. V was pared by 5 bases and J by 7 bases, with 12 bases between. This CDR3 is built from 13 residues. Here the CDR3 DNA reads TGTGCCAGCAGCCCAGAAAGATTAAATGAGCAGTTCTTC. This translates into CASSPERLNEQFF.

The rearrangement uses TRBV28 and TRBJ1-6, with 9 bases identical to TRBD1. The V gene's germline CDR1 is MDHEN and CDR2 SYDVKM. V was clipped by 5 bases and J by 13 bases; unmatched bases: 9. The CDR3 loop spans 14 amino acids. CDR3 in amino acids: CASSRRDRVRPLHF. In nucleotides, the CDR3 is TGTGCCAGCAGTCGGCGGGACAGGGTACGTCCCCTCCACTTT.

Of note for this clone: Distinct nucleotide sequences in the sample also encode this CDR3. This sequence joins TRBV28 and TRBJ1-5; TRBD1 matches 7 bases. Germline CDR1 reads MDHEN; CDR2 reads SYDVKM. V was clipped by 6 bases and J by 2 bases; unmatched bases: 7. This CDR3 has 15 amino acids. CDR3 in DNA: TGTGCCAGCAGGCGACAGGGTCGGGGCAATCAGCCCCAGCATTTT. It yields the protein CASRRQGRGNQPQHF.

This chain connects TRBV28 to TRBJ2-1; 12 nucleotides align to TRBD1. This CDR3 comprises 16 residues. Germline CDR1 MDHEN, CDR2 SYDVKM. V was pared by 6 bases and J by 3 bases, with 6 bases of the junction left unmatched. CDR3 protein: CASRLGQGAVYNEQFF. CDR3 nucleotide sequence: TGTGCCAGCAGGCTGGGACAGGGGGCCGTCTACAATGAGCAGTTCTTC. Full variable domain (outside the CDR3, taken from reference TRBV28 and TRBJ2-1): DVKVTQSSRYLVKRTGEKVFLECVQDMDHENMFWYRQDPGLGLRLIYFSYDVKMKEKGDIPEGYSVSREKKERFSLILESASTNQTSMYLCASRLGQGAVYNEQFFGPGTRLTVL.

This clone showed up just once. The chain links TRBV4-1 to TRBJ2-3; 7 positions match TRBD2. Germline CDR1 is MGHRA and CDR2 is YSYEKL. CDR3 size: 17 residues. Losses at the gene ends were 1 base for V and 6 bases for J; bases not matched to a gene: 13. The CDR3 DNA sequence: TGCGCCAGCAGCCAAGTTTTTCCAGGCCAGGGAGGGGATACGCAGTATTTT. Translated: CASSQVFPGQGGDTQYF.